What follows are 23 T cell receptor beta chains derived from one specimen sequenced in a study of shared clonotypes between healthy human individuals (TCRdb year 2020). Library preparation used the immunoSEQ multiplex PCR assay. As stored in TCRdb, this immuneACCESS dataset retains in-frame rearrangements with V and J assigned. A fraction of the clones does not appear; measured against another copy, unresolved V genes explain less than half of the discrepancy, and the remainder lacks a known reason. The table for this sample lists some 2 million clones; roughly 95% of them were counted only once. The ten largest make up about 1.1% of the sample. For the CD8 naive samples, CD45RO-negative cells were positively selected for CCR7, yielding a CD45RA+CCR7+ population from which TemRA cells were excluded. Sequencing was carried out using naive CD8+ T cells sorted from blood. What the cell subset or site label conveys for this sample: CD45RA+CCR7+. Receptors were obtained from a man aged 18 to 29 in good health.

The CDR3 region is CASSFSGGGPGELFF. DNA for the CDR3: TGTGCCAGCAGCTTTAGCGGGGGGGGCCCCGGGGAGCTGTTTTTT. The chain is built from TRBV28 and TRBJ2-2, with 11 bases matching TRBD2. Germline lookup yields CDR1 MDHEN and CDR2 SYDVKM. Trimming took 6 bases from V and 6 from J; bases not matched to a gene: 6. The CDR3 runs to 15 residues.

This clone was observed once. The rearrangement links TRBV11-2 to TRBJ1-2; D is uncertain. The CDR3 length is 12 residues. Trimming removed 3 bases from V and 2 bases from J, with 4 bases in between. Germline values: CDR1 SGHAT, CDR2 FQNNGV. CDR3 region: CASSLQNYGYTF. CDR3 in DNA: TGTGCCAGCAGCTTGCAGAACTATGGCTACACCTTC.

A word on this clone: This sample includes further DNA sequences coding for the same CDR3. The chain employs TRBV6-1 and TRBJ2-7, with D possibly matching TRBD2 (6 bases). There are 13 residues in the CDR3. Germline CDR1 reads MNHNS; CDR2 reads SASEGT. With 5 bases removed from V and 4 bases from J, the gap between germline ends came to 12 bases. CDR3 nucleotides: TGTGCCAGCAGTAGAGGTGGAGGGTACGAGCAGTACTTC. Translating gives CASSRGGGYEQYF.

V gene TRBV27 combines with J gene TRBJ1-2, with D possibly TRBD1 on 5 matching bases. Germline V gene data show CDR1 as MNHEY and CDR2 as SMNVEV (reference sequence). Deletions cut 6 bases from V and 2 bases from J, with 10 bases between. This CDR3 has 13 residues. The CDR3 reads CASRLAGNYGYTF. DNA of the CDR3: TGTGCCAGCAGGTTGGCAGGGAACTATGGCTACACCTTC.

The genes are TRBV5-4 and TRBJ2-6, with 10 bases identical to TRBD1. V was pared by 5 bases and J by 2 bases, with 7 bases of the junction left unmatched. Germline assignment: CDR1 SGHNT and CDR2 YYREEE (reference sequence). This CDR3 comprises 17 residues. The CDR3 spells CASRSGQGVTGANVLTF. The CDR3 bases are TGTGCCAGCAGGTCTGGACAGGGGGTGACTGGGGCCAACGTCCTGACTTTC.

The chain joins TRBV10-2 to TRBJ2-7; D remains unclear. Germline V lookup: CDR1 WSHSY, CDR2 SAAADI. The CDR3 totals 12 residues. The ends were cut back, 4 bases at V and 1 base at J, with 5 bases in the middle. In DNA form, the CDR3 reads TGCGCCAGCAGTGGGCTATCCTACGAGCAGTACTTC. The encoded protein is CASSGLSYEQYF.

V is TRBV19 and J is TRBJ2-1; D tentatively fits TRBD1 or TRBD2 (5 bases each). The CDR3 has 17 residues. Germline CDR1 reads LNHDA; CDR2 reads SQIVND (reference sequence). Trimming cost V 5 bases and J 2 bases, with 19 bases left between them. The CDR3 is CASSPARGTLAYNEQFF. The CDR3 DNA follows: TGTGCCAGTAGTCCGGCGAGGGGCACTCTCGCCTACAATGAGCAGTTCTTC.

The V gene is TRBV6-6, the J gene TRBJ2-7, with D perhaps TRBD1 or TRBD2 (5 bases each). The CDR3 totals 12 residues. CDR1 is MNHNY, CDR2 SVGAGI, per germline (reference sequence). The V gene lost 7 bases and the J gene lost 3 bases, with 10 bases spanning the gap. The CDR3 coding sequence is TGTGCCAGCATTGGGGGTTTCTACGAGCAGTACTTC. Translation: CASIGGFYEQYF.

The chain couples TRBV27 to TRBJ2-3; no clear D gene. This CDR3 has 15 residues. Germline CDR1 is MNHEY and CDR2 is SMNVEV (reference sequence). Trimming took off 4 bases at V and 1 base at J, with 12 bases between the two ends. For the CDR3, the DNA is TGTGCCAGCAGTTCGGTCGGTTTGGGCACAGATACGCAGTATTTT. Amino acid sequence: CASSSVGLGTDTQYF.

J is TRBJ1-5 and V is TRBV6-1; D not certain. Germline V gives CDR1 MNHNS, CDR2 SASEGT. The V and J ends lost 0 bases and 1 base respectively, with 10 bases between them. This CDR3 is built from 16 residues. Here the CDR3 DNA reads TGTGCCAGCAGTGAAGCGCGAGGGCCGAGCAATCAGCCCCAGCATTTT. Protein: CASSEARGPSNQPQHF.

Regarding this clone: Other DNA sequences in the same sample also yield this CDR3. This rearrangement joins TRBV27 to TRBJ1-5, with 7 bases matching TRBD1. The CDR3 extends over 14 amino acids. The germline V gene has CDR1 MNHEY and CDR2 SMNVEV (reference sequence). The V gene end was trimmed by 3 bases and the J gene end by 2 bases; junction bases not matched to a gene: 1. DNA of the CDR3: TGTGCCAGCAGTTTGCAGGGGGGCAATCAGCCCCAGCATTTT. It specifies CASSLQGGNQPQHF.

The chain couples TRBV12-5 to TRBJ2-2; 7 bases are a match to TRBD2. The CDR3 extends over 16 amino acids. Germline CDR1 LGHNT, CDR2 FRNRAP. V was pared by 2 bases and J by 7 bases, with 10 bases of the junction left unmatched. Written as DNA, the CDR3 is TGTGCTAGTGGTTTGTCTATCCGACCGGGAGGCGGGGAGCTGTTTTTT. It translates to CASGLSIRPGGGELFF.

The sample holds one count of this clone. The V gene is TRBV29-1, the J gene TRBJ2-3; weak D call: TRBD2 (5 bases). There are 14 residues in the CDR3. V was clipped by 5 bases and J by 0 bases, with 12 bases between them. The germline gives CDR1 SQVTM, CDR2 ANQGSEA. This chain's CDR3 is CSVRDPLSTDTQYF. The CDR3 nucleotides read TGCAGCGTTCGGGATCCACTCAGCACAGATACGCAGTATTTT.

This chain links TRBV5-6 with TRBJ1-2, with D unresolved. Between the trimmed V and J ends, which lost 1 base and 5 bases, there was a span of 9 bases. The CDR3 totals 13 residues. Per the germline V gene, CDR1 is SGHDT and CDR2 is YYEEEE. The CDR3 DNA is TGTGCCAGCAGCTTGATCACAGATTATGGCTACACCTTC. Its translation: CASSLITDYGYTF.

This clone came up once. This chain uses TRBV5-1 with TRBJ2-7; D gene uncertain. V dropped 4 bases and J dropped 5 bases, with 16 bases sitting between them. Germline V gene sequence: CDR1 SGHRS, CDR2 YFSETQ. This CDR3 contains 14 residues. This chain's CDR3 is CASSPGPLRNEQYF. CDR3 bases: TGCGCCAGCAGCCCAGGACCCCTCAGGAACGAGCAGTACTTC.

This clone came up once. This chain links TRBV2 with TRBJ2-7; D not resolved. The V gene lost 3 bases and the J gene lost 1 base, with 10 bases spanning the gap. This CDR3 spans 14 amino acids. Germline V lookup: CDR1 SNHLY, CDR2 FYNNEI. The CDR3 loop is CASSEELLSYEQYF. In DNA, the CDR3 is TGTGCCAGCAGTGAGGAACTTCTTTCCTACGAGCAGTACTTC.

The rearrangement uses TRBV9 and TRBJ2-1; 8 nucleotides align to TRBD1. Losses at the gene ends were 3 bases for V and 0 bases for J; bases not matched to a gene: 5. This CDR3 spans 16 amino acids. Per germline, CDR1 SGDLS and CDR2 YYNGEE. The CDR3 protein is CASSGYRGSSYNEQFF. The DNA for the CDR3 is TGTGCCAGCAGCGGGTACAGGGGGAGCTCCTACAATGAGCAGTTCTTC.

This sequence joins TRBV11-2 and TRBJ1-1; TRBD1 might be the D (5 bases). Germline V CDR1 and CDR2: SGHAT, FQNNGV. V shed 7 bases and J shed 4 bases, with 22 bases lying between them. The CDR3 extends over 16 amino acids. CDR3 sequence: CASNLGGGGFSTEAFF. The DNA of the CDR3 is TGTGCCAGCAACCTCGGGGGTGGGGGATTCAGCACTGAAGCTTTCTTT.

In the case of this clone: The sample carries other DNA sequences with the same CDR3. This chain joins TRBV11-2 and TRBJ2-7, with TRBD1 matching 8 bases. V was clipped by 5 bases and J by 0 bases; unmatched bases: 6. CDR1 and CDR2 from the germline V gene are SGHAT and FQNNGV. This CDR3 contains 15 residues. The CDR3 DNA is TGTGCCAGCAGCCCGGGACAGGCTAGCTCCTACGAGCAGTACTTC. Translating it yields CASSPGQASSYEQYF.

This chain links TRBV19 with TRBJ1-5, with D maybe TRBD1 (6 bases). Trimming took off 6 bases at V and 9 bases at J, with 21 bases between the two ends. Germline CDR1 reads LNHDA; CDR2 reads SQIVND (reference sequence). This CDR3 contains 15 residues. In nucleotides, the CDR3 is TGTGCCAGTAGCATCGACAGGAGTTCTGGGTGGCCCCAGCATTTT. Amino acid sequence: CASSIDRSSGWPQHF.

V gene TRBV14 combines with J gene TRBJ2-1, with TRBD2 matching 8 bases. With V trimmed by 1 base and J by 3 bases, 5 bases remained unmatched. Germline V gene lookup returns CDR1 SGHDN and CDR2 FVKESK. There are 16 residues in the CDR3. CDR3 protein: CASSQVSGRVYNEQFF. The CDR3 bases are TGTGCCAGCAGCCAAGTAAGCGGGAGAGTCTACAATGAGCAGTTCTTC.

The table lists this clone with a few counts. The J gene is TRBJ2-1, the V gene TRBV5-1; D is ambiguous. The V gene's germline CDR1 is SGHRS and CDR2 YFSETQ. The CDR3 has 11 amino acids. V lost 2 bases to trimming and J lost 8 bases, with 5 bases between them. CDR3 DNA sequence: TGCGCCAGCAGCTTCGGCGATGAGCAGTTCTTC. Protein: CASSFGDEQFF.

This chain joins TRBV7-9 and TRBJ1-2, with D tentatively TRBD1 (6 bases). Trimming pared 3 bases from V and 4 bases from J, leaving 12 bases between. Germline V gene lookup returns CDR1 SEHNR and CDR2 FQNEAQ (reference sequence). The CDR3 extends over 14 amino acids. The CDR3 reads CASSFSGVGYGYTF. The CDR3, as DNA: TGTGCCAGCAGCTTTTCAGGGGTCGGCTATGGCTACACCTTC.